The 9 T cell receptor beta chains reported below all come from one sample, sequenced in a study of T cell changes during pregnancy in multiple sclerosis. Sequencing used immunoSEQ multiplex PCR; TCRdb keeps in-frame clones, though not all of them. The data contain under 50,000 clones, almost 90% of them singletons. Source: peripheral blood, taken in the first trimester of pregnancy. Every receptor here comes from a female donor in good health, enrolled as a control in a pregnancy study.

The chain joins TRBV4-3 to TRBJ2-3, with D maybe TRBD1 (6 bases). From germline, CDR1 is LGHNA and CDR2 YSLEER. The CDR3 loop spans 16 amino acids. V lost 0 bases, J lost 2 bases, and 12 bases lay in between. The CDR3 region has the DNA TGCGCCAGCAGCCAAGACCGGGACACCTACACAGATACGCAGTATTTT. Amino acid sequence: CASSQDRDTYTDTQYF.

The V and J genes are TRBV10-3 and TRBJ1-5; possibly TRBD1 for D (5 bases). CDR3 size: 15 residues. Trimming removed 2 bases from V and 2 bases from J, with 10 bases in between. Germline values: CDR1 ENHRY, CDR2 SYGVKD. CDR3 region: CAISERGLGNQPQHF. The CDR3 coding sequence is TGTGCCATCAGTGAGAGGGGACTGGGCAATCAGCCCCAGCATTTT.

A few counts support this clone. The rearrangement joins TRBV20-1 to TRBJ1-1; D ambiguous. CDR3 length: 11 amino acids. The V end was cut by 8 bases, the J end by 2 bases, with 9 bases between. The germline gives CDR1 DFQATT, CDR2 SNEGSKA (reference sequence). CDR3 sequence reads: CSTRQNTEAFF. The CDR3 bases are TGCAGTACCAGACAAAACACTGAAGCTTTCTTT.

CDR3 nucleotides: TGTGCCAGTAGTATTGACAGGGGATGGGAGCAGTACTTC. Translation gives CASSIDRGWEQYF. This chain links TRBV19 with TRBJ2-7, with 8 bases that match TRBD1. This CDR3 comprises 13 residues. Germline V gives CDR1 LNHDA, CDR2 SQIVND (reference sequence). V lost 3 bases and J lost 7; bases outside the gene matches: 5.

This clone was recorded once. V gene TRBV10-3 combines with J gene TRBJ2-7; D is perhaps TRBD2 (5 bases). The germline gives CDR1 ENHRY, CDR2 SYGVKD. The ends were cut back, 11 bases at V and 3 bases at J, with 14 bases in the middle. The CDR3 is 12 residues long. CDR3 coding DNA: TGTGCCTCCGCCGGGGTGAGCTACGAGCAGTACTTC. It encodes CASAGVSYEQYF.

V gene TRBV23-1 combines with J gene TRBJ2-7, with 8 bases that match TRBD1. TRBV23-1 is known as an ORF, though its function is uncertain. The CDR3 is 17 residues long. V trimming: 2 bases; J trimming: 0 bases; junction bases outside the gene matches: 9. Here the CDR3 DNA reads TGCGCCAGCAGTCAACCCGGTCGACAGGGGTGCTCCTACGAGCAGTACTTC. Its translation is CASSQPGRQGCSYEQYF.

Written as DNA, the CDR3 is TGCGCCAGCAGCCTCGGGAGATACAATGAGCAGTTCTTC. The encoded protein is CASSLGRYNEQFF. V is TRBV10-2 and J is TRBJ2-1; D is possibly TRBD2 (6 bases). Germline loops: CDR1 WSHSY, CDR2 SAAADI. The germline V and J ends were trimmed by 6 bases and 4 bases, with 10 bases remaining between them. The CDR3 is made up of 13 amino acids.

CDR3 nucleotides: TGTGCCTGGAGTCCGGGACAGGGGGCAAGTGGCTACACCTTC. It translates to CAWSPGQGASGYTF. The chain combines TRBV30 with TRBJ1-2; 12 bases are shared with TRBD1. V lost 2 bases and J lost 7; bases outside the gene matches: 5. This CDR3 is 14 amino acids long. CDR1 is GTSNPN and CDR2 is SVGIG in the germline V gene (reference sequence).

The V call is TRBV11-2, the J call TRBJ2-7; the D gene is possibly TRBD1 (6 bases). The germline V gene encodes CDR1 SGHAT and CDR2 FQNNGV. The CDR3 sequence is 17 residues long. The germline V and J ends were trimmed by 0 bases and 4 bases, with 19 bases remaining between them. Here the CDR3 DNA reads TGTGCCAGCAGCTTAGACCCGGATAAGAGACAGGTGTACGAGCAGTACTTC. It codes for CASSLDPDKRQVYEQYF.